A selection of T cell receptor beta chains follows, all from one sample in a study of T cells after yellow fever vaccination. One entry per CDR3 protein, called by TCRdb with MiXCR from the 5' RACE reads. The sample has under 700,000 distinct CDR3 sequences; roughly a sixth are singletons. The sample was PBMCs, taken around 5 days after the first yellow fever vaccination. These TCRs come from a man younger than 35 who received the YFV17D yellow fever vaccine. CDR3s include the opening cysteine and the closing phenylalanine or tryptophan. The order of the fields is V gene, clone size, J gene, D gene, CDR3 DNA, CDR3 protein. D genes are given only for firm matches. Some rows mark clone size as missing; the rest say once, few, many or name a class of expanded clone.

TRBV3-1	NA	TRBJ1-1	NA	TGTGCCAGCAGCCATCACAGGGACTCCGCTGAAGCTTTCTTT	CASSHHRDSAEAFF
TRBV6-2/TRBV6-3	few	TRBJ2-3	NA	TGTGCCAGCAGCGAGACAGGTTTTACGGTCCATACGCAGTATTTT	CASSETGFTVHTQYF
TRBV12-3/TRBV12-4	few	TRBJ1-1	NA	TGTGCCATCTCCCGGGACTCGTGGACTGAAGCTTTCTTT	CAISRDSWTEAFF
TRBV4-3	few	TRBJ2-1	NA	TGCGCCAGCAGCAGAGATGGGGTCGGCTCCTACAATGAGCAGTTCTTC	CASSRDGVGSYNEQFF
TRBV2	NA	TRBJ1-2	NA	TGTGCCAGCAGCGACCAGGGGCTGGACTATGGCTACACCTTC	CASSDQGLDYGYTF
TRBV7-2	few	TRBJ2-5	NA	TGTGCCAGCAGCTTACCCGGGGGGCCCCAAGAGACCCAGTACTTC	CASSLPGGPQETQYF
TRBV3-1	NA	TRBJ2-1	TRBD2	TGTGCCAGCAGCCAGACTAGCGGGGCGGCATTGGTTGAGCAGTTCTTC	CASSQTSGAALVEQFF
TRBV12-3/TRBV12-4	few	TRBJ1-5	TRBD1	TGTGCCAGCAGTTCCCCGGGACAGGGGGCGAATAAGCCCCAGCATTTT	CASSSPGQGANKPQHF
TRBV4-1	NA	TRBJ1-1	TRBD1	TGCGCCAGCAGCCAAATCGGGACAGGGGACACTGAAGCTTTCTTT	CASSQIGTGDTEAFF
TRBV10-1	few	TRBJ2-3	TRBD2	TGCGCCAGCAGTGCGGGACTAACAATCCACACAGATACGCAGTATTTT	CASSAGLTIHTDTQYF
TRBV12-3/TRBV12-4	NA	TRBJ1-1	NA	TGTGCCAGCAGTTTAACGACAGTGTGGGGAGCTTTCTTT	CASSLTTVWGAFF
TRBV24-1	few	TRBJ2-6	TRBD1	TGTGCCACCTCAGGGGGCGCAGGGGCCAACGTCCTGACTTTC	CATSGGAGANVLTF
TRBV6-2/TRBV6-3	few	TRBJ2-7	TRBD1	TGTGCCAGCAGCCCCGGGACAGAGAACGACGAGCAGTACTTC	CASSPGTENDEQYF
TRBV6-2/TRBV6-3	NA	TRBJ2-2	NA	TGTGCCAGTCTTACTCAGGGGTTGAGCGGGGAGCTGTTTTTT	CASLTQGLSGELFF
TRBV5-1	many	TRBJ2-5	TRBD2	TGCGCCAGCAGCGGCGGGACTAGCGGGGACCAAGAGACCCAGTACTTC	CASSGGTSGDQETQYF